The T cell receptor beta chain under discussion was sequenced for a study of blood T cell repertoires in COVID-19. The overall study: Sample material is recorded as cDNA or gDNA derived from T cells, B-cell-depleted T cells, or PBMCs.

TCRdb keeps only in-frame clones here, not all; method: immunoSEQ multiplex PCR. In the table there are 280,000 or so clones, roughly 85% of which are singletons. The trim removed 0 bases at V and 5 bases at J, leaving 9 bases unmatched. The CDR3 runs 16 residues. In germline, CDR1 is SGHTA, CDR2 FQGNSA. The V gene is TRBV7-2, the J gene TRBJ2-5; 7 nucleotides agree with TRBD2. The sample consisted of peripheral blood. This sequence was found in a human donor in a cohort sampled during active COVID-19. Here the CDR3 reads CASSLAKRGGGETQYF. The DNA for the CDR3 is TGTGCCAGCAGCTTAGCGAAGCGGGGAGGCGGGGAGACCCAGTACTTC. Based on the CDR3 plus reference TRBV7-2 and TRBJ2-5, the full variable domain is GAGVSQSPSNKVTEKGKDVELRCDPISGHTALYWYRQSLGQGLEFLIYFQGNSAPDKSGLPSDRFSAERTGGSVSTLTIQRTQQEDSAVYLCASSLAKRGGGETQYFGPGTRLLVL.